The source of this TCR beta chain is a study of T cell responses to AZD1222 COVID-19 vaccine. Study conclusions and caveats: After two AZD1222 doses, spike-specific TCR breadth and depth rose versus day 0. Nearly half of the spike-specific TCRs reportedly recognize variant regions that carry no mutations. A mostly white British donor set with more females was recruited, and clonal diversity was possibly underestimated.

CDR1 is LNHDA and CDR2 is SQIVND in the germline V gene (reference sequence). V lost 6 bases and J lost 0, with 11 bases in between. This CDR3 has 14 amino acids. Assay: immunoSEQ multiplex PCR; the TCRdb copy retains only in-frame clones and omits some. The sample includes over 45,000 clones, approximately 83% of them seen just once. The sample holds a few counts of this clone. Its antigen remains unidentified. This clonotype was sampled from an adult in good health. The sample here was peripheral blood, taken on day 0 of AZD1222 vaccination. The chain combines TRBV19 with TRBJ1-1; weak D call: TRBD1 (5 bases). The CDR3 here is CASRPWDLNTEAFF. CDR3 sequence (DNA): TGTGCCAGTAGGCCTTGGGACTTGAACACTGAAGCTTTCTTT.